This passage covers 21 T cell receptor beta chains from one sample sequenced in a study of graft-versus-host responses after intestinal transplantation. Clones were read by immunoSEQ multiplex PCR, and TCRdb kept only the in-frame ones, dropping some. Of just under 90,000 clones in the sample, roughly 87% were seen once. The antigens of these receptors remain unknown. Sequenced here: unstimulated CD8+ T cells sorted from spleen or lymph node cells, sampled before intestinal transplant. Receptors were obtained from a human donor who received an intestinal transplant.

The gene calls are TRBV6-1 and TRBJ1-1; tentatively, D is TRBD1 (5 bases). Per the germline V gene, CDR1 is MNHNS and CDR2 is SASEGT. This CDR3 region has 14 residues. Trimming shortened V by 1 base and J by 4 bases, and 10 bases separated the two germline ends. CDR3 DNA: TGTGCCAGCAGTGAAGTTGGGGGGGGCACTGAAGCTTTCTTT. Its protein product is CASSEVGGGTEAFF.

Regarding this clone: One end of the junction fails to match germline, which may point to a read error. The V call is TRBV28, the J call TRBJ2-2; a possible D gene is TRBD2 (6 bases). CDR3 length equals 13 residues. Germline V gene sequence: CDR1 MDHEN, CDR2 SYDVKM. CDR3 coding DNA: TGTGCCAGCAGTTCGCAGAACACCGGGGGGCTGTTTTTT. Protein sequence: CASSSQNTGGLFF. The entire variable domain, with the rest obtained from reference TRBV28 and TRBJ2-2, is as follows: DVKVTQSSRYLVKRTGEKVFLECVQDMDHENMFWYRQDPGLGLRLIYFSYDVKMKEKGDIPEGYSVSREKKERFSLILESASTNQTSMYLCASSSQNTGGLFFGEGSRLTVL.

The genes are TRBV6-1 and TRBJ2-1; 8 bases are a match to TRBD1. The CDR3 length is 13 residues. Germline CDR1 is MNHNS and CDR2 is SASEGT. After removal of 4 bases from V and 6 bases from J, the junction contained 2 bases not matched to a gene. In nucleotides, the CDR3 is TGTGCCAGCAGTGGTACAGGGGGCAATGAGCAGTTCTTC. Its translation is CASSGTGGNEQFF.

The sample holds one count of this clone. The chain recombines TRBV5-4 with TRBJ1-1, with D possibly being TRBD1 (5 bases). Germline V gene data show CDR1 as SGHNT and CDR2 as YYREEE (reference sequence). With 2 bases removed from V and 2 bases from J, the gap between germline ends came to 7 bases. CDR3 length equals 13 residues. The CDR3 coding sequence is TGTGCCAGCAGCTTTGACAGAAACACTGAAGCTTTCTTT. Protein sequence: CASSFDRNTEAFF.

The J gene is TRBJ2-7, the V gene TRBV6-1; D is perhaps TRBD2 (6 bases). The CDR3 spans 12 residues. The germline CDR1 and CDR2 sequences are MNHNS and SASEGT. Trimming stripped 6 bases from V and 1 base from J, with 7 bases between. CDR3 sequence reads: CASSGGSYEQYF. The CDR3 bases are TGTGCCAGCAGCGGGGGTTCCTACGAGCAGTACTTC.

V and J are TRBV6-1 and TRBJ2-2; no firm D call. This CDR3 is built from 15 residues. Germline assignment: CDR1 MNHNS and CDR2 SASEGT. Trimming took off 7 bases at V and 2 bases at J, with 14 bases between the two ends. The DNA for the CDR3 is TGTGCCAGCACTCGGATAGTGGCAAACACCGGGGAGCTGTTTTTT. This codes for CASTRIVANTGELFF.

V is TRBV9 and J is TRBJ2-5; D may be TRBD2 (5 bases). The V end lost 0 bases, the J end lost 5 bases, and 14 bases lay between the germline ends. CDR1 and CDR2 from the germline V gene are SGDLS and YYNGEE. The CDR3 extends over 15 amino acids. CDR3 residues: CASSVALASGETQYF. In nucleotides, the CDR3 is TGTGCCAGCAGCGTAGCGTTAGCATCGGGGGAGACCCAGTACTTC.

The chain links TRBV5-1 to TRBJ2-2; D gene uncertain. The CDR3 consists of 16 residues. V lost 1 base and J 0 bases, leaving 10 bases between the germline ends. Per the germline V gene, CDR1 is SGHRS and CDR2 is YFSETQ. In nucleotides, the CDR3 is TGCGCCAGCAGCTTGTCAGGTTACTCGAACACCGGGGAGCTGTTTTTT. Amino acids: CASSLSGYSNTGELFF. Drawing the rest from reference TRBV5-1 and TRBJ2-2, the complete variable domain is KAGVTQTPRYLIKTRGQQVTLSCSPISGHRSVSWYQQTPGQGLQFLFEYFSETQRNKGNFPGRFSGRQFSNSRSEMNVSTLELGDSALYLCASSLSGYSNTGELFFGEGSRLTVL.

The CDR3 DNA sequence: TGTGCCAGCAGCGGGACGGATGGGACTGAAGCTTTCTTT. It translates to CASSGTDGTEAFF. The chain combines TRBV9 with TRBJ1-1; no definite D call. The V gene lost 3 bases and the J gene lost 5 bases, with 11 bases spanning the gap. Germline CDR1 is SGDLS and CDR2 is YYNGEE. This CDR3 is built from 13 residues.

Here the CDR3 reads CASSYYRGGNYGYTF. In DNA, the CDR3 is TGTGCCAGCAGCTACTACAGGGGAGGGAACTATGGCTACACCTTC. The genes are TRBV5-4 and TRBJ1-2, with 7 bases fitting TRBD1. The CDR3 consists of 15 residues. The trim removed 3 bases at V and 2 bases at J, leaving 7 bases unmatched. Per germline, CDR1 SGHNT and CDR2 YYREEE (reference sequence).

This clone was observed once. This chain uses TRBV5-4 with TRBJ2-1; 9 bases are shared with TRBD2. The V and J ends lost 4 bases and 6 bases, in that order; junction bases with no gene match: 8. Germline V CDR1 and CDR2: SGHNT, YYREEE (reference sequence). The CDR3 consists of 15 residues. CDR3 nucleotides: TGTGCCAGCAGCCTGCAGCGGGAGGACCTCAATGAGCAGTTCTTC. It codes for CASSLQREDLNEQFF.

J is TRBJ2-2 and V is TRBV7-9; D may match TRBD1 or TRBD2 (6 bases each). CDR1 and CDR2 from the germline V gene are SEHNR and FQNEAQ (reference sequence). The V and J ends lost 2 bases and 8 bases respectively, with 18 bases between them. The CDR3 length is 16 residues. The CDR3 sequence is CASSLSLSRGQGELFF. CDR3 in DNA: TGTGCCAGCAGCTTATCCCTATCTCGGGGGCAGGGGGAGCTGTTTTTT.

CDR3: CASLPGQGYNEQFF. The CDR3 DNA reads as TGTGCCAGCTTACCGGGACAGGGTTACAATGAGCAGTTCTTC. This chain uses TRBV6-1 with TRBJ2-1; 9 nucleotides agree with TRBD1. V lost 8 bases, J lost 4 bases, and 6 bases stayed unmatched. The V gene's germline CDR1 is MNHNS and CDR2 SASEGT. The CDR3 contains 14 residues.

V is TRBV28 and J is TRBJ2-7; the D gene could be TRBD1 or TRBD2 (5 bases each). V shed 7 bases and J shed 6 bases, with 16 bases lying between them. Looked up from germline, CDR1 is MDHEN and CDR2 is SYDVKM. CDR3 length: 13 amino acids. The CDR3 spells CASNWDRAGEQYF. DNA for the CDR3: TGTGCCAGCAATTGGGACCGGGCGGGCGAGCAGTACTTC.

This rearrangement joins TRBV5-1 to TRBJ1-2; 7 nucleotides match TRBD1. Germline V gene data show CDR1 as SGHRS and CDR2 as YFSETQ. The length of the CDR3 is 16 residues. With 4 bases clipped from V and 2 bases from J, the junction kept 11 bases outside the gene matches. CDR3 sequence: CASSDRGQDLNYGYTF. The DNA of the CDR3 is TGCGCCAGCAGCGACCGAGGACAGGACCTCAACTATGGCTACACCTTC.

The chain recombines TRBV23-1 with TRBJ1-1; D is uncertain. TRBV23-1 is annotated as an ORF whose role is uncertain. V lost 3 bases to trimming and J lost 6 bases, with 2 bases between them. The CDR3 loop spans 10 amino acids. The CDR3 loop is CASSHAEAFF. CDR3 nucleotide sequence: TGCGCCAGCAGTCATGCTGAAGCTTTCTTT.

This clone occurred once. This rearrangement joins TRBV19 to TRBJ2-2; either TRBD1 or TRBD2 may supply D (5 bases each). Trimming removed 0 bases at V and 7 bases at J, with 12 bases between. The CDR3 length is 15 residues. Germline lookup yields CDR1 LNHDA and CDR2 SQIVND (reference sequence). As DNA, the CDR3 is TGTGCCAGTAGTATAGATTTCGCTGGGGGCGGGGAGCTGTTTTTT. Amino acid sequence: CASSIDFAGGGELFF.

The CDR3 DNA follows: TGTGCCAGCAGCCTACTAGCCCTACTCTACAATGAGCAGTTCTTC. Translation: CASSLLALLYNEQFF. The rearrangement uses TRBV5-6 and TRBJ2-1, with D possibly matching TRBD2 (6 bases). CDR1 and CDR2 from the germline V gene are SGHDT and YYEEEE. The V gene lost 4 bases and the J gene lost 3 bases, with 14 bases spanning the gap. CDR3 size: 15 residues.

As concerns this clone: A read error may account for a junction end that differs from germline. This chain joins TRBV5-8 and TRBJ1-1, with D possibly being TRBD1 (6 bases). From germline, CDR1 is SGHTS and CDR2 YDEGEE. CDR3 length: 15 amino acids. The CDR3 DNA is TGTGCCAGCACCTTGGGGACACCCCAGAACACTGAAGCTTTCTTT. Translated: CASTLGTPQNTEAFF.

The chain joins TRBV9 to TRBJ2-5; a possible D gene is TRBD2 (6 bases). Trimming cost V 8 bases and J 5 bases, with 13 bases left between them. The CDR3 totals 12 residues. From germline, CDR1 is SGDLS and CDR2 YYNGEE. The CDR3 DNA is TGTGCCAGTTCGGGGGAAGCGGAGACCCAGTACTTC. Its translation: CASSGEAETQYF.

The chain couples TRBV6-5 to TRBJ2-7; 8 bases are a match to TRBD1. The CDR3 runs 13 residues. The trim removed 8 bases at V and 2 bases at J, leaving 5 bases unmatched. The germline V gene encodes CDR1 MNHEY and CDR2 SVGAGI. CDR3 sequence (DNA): TGTGCCAGCCGGGACAGGATCACCTACGAGCAGTACTTC. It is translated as CASRDRITYEQYF.